This entry lists 15 T cell receptor beta chains sequenced from one sample in a study of cytomegalovirus exposure and HLA in healthy donors. The protocol was immunoSEQ multiplex PCR, while the TCRdb copy is restricted to in-frame clones and leaves out a portion. The sample holds 100,000 to 150,000 clones, around 90% seen once. Sequenced sample: PBMCs. The source of these receptors is a woman aged 18-29 years in good health and CMV-seronegative.

This clone occurred once. This chain links TRBV30 with TRBJ2-7, with 13 nucleotides matching TRBD2. The germline CDR1 and CDR2 sequences are GTSNPN and SVGIG (reference sequence). The CDR3 length is 16 residues. J lost 4 bases, V lost 5 bases, and 11 bases had no gene match. The CDR3 bases are TGTGCCTGGGGGGCGACGAGGACTAGCGGGAGATACGAGCAGTACTTC. Translation gives CAWGATRTSGRYEQYF.

The rearrangement uses TRBV28 and TRBJ2-7; 7 nucleotides agree with TRBD2. J lost 1 base, V lost 7 bases, and 7 bases had no gene match. The CDR3 is 14 amino acids. Germline V gene data show CDR1 as MDHEN and CDR2 as SYDVKM. The chain's CDR3 is CASTKGRGSYEQYF. CDR3 in DNA: TGTGCCAGCACGAAGGGGAGGGGATCCTACGAGCAGTACTTC.

The chain recombines TRBV9 with TRBJ2-1; TRBD2 matches at 8 bases. The germline CDR1 and CDR2 sequences are SGDLS and YYNGEE. V lost 1 base to trimming and J lost 5 bases; unmatched junction nucleotides: 5. CDR3 length: 15 amino acids. CDR3 in amino acids: CASSVTSGTDNEQFF. CDR3 DNA: TGTGCCAGCAGCGTAACTAGCGGAACTGACAATGAGCAGTTCTTC.

This rearrangement joins TRBV5-5 to TRBJ2-7; TRBD2 agrees at 8 bases. This CDR3 is 13 amino acids long. V shed 5 bases, J shed 2 bases, and the junction held 3 bases outside the gene matches. Germline CDR1 and CDR2: SGHKS and YYEKEE (reference sequence). The CDR3 spells CASRTSGTYEQYF. CDR3 nucleotide sequence: TGTGCCAGCAGAACTAGCGGCACCTACGAGCAGTACTTC.

The V gene is TRBV19, the J gene TRBJ2-7, with 13 bases matching TRBD2. The CDR3 loop spans 14 amino acids. V lost 5 bases and J lost 6; bases outside the gene matches: 4. The germline V gene encodes CDR1 LNHDA and CDR2 SQIVND (reference sequence). DNA for the CDR3: TGTGCCAGTAGTGGGACTAGCGGGATTTCCGAGCAGTACTTC. Translated: CASSGTSGISEQYF. Looking up the rest from reference TRBV19 and TRBJ2-7 gives the full variable domain: DGGITQSPKYLFRKEGQNVTLSCEQNLNHDAMYWYRQDPGQGLRLIYYSQIVNDFQKGDIAEGYSVSREKKESFPLTVTSAQKNPTAFYLCASSGTSGISEQYFGPGTRLTVT.

The chain carries TRBV27 and TRBJ2-1; D unresolved. The germline V gene encodes CDR1 MNHEY and CDR2 SMNVEV (reference sequence). Trimming stripped 4 bases from V and 1 base from J, with 8 bases between. CDR3 size: 14 residues. The CDR3 nucleotides are TGTGCCAGCAGTTCTGTCGGGTCCTACAATGAGCAGTTCTTC. Protein: CASSSVGSYNEQFF.

The chain carries TRBV2 and TRBJ2-1; D may be TRBD2 (5 bases). Germline V gene sequence: CDR1 SNHLY, CDR2 FYNNEI. Deletions cut 7 bases from V and 0 bases from J, with 16 bases between. CDR3 size: 16 residues. The CDR3, as DNA: TGTGCCAGCAAGAAAGACGGGATGAGCTCCTACAATGAGCAGTTCTTC. It codes for CASKKDGMSSYNEQFF. Full variable domain (rest looked up from reference TRBV2 and TRBJ2-1): EPEVTQTPSHQVTQMGQEVILRCVPISNHLYFYWYRQILGQKVEFLVSFYNNEISEKSEIFDDQFSVERPDGSNFTLKIRSTKLEDSAMYFCASKKDGMSSYNEQFFGPGTRLTVL.

This clone was seen just once. The V call is TRBV7-9, the J call TRBJ2-5; no firm D call. This CDR3 comprises 17 residues. CDR1 SEHNR and CDR2 FQNEAQ come from the germline V gene (reference sequence). V was pared by 8 bases and J by 5 bases, with 27 bases between. Written as DNA, the CDR3 is TGTGCCAGCCTCGCATGGGTGGAGCGCGCCCTTCGGGAGACCCAGTACTTC. It yields the protein CASLAWVERALRETQYF.

The gene calls are TRBV12-5 and TRBJ2-2, with 7 positions matching TRBD1. J gave up 4 bases and V 5 bases, and 7 bases lay outside the gene matches. CDR1 is LGHNT and CDR2 is FRNRAP in the germline V gene. The CDR3 spans 15 residues. Written as DNA, the CDR3 is TGTGCTAGTGGTCCGATGGGACAGCTCACCGGGGAGCTGTTTTTT. Translation gives CASGPMGQLTGELFF. Variable domain in full (rest from reference TRBV12-5 and TRBJ2-2): DARVTQTPRHKVTEMGQEVTMRCQPILGHNTVFWYRQTMMQGLELLAYFRNRAPLDDSGMPKDRFSAEMPDATLATLKIQPSEPRDSAVYFCASGPMGQLTGELFFGEGSRLTVL.

This chain uses TRBV11-2 with TRBJ2-1; the D is unclear. V lost 4 bases, J lost 1 base, and 8 bases lay in between. The CDR3 sequence is 14 residues long. Germline-derived CDR1 and CDR2 are SGHAT and FQNNGV. Here the CDR3 DNA reads TGTGCCAGCAGCTCTATAGTATCCTACAATGAGCAGTTCTTC. Amino acid sequence: CASSSIVSYNEQFF.

The chain has TRBV12-5 and TRBJ2-2; the D is unclear. V gave up 7 bases and J gave up 3 bases, with 6 bases separating them. The CDR3 totals 12 residues. The V gene's germline CDR1 is LGHNT and CDR2 FRNRAP. CDR3 amino acids: CASALDTGELFF. The CDR3 DNA reads TGTGCTAGTGCCCTAGACACCGGGGAGCTGTTTTTT. Looking up the rest from reference TRBV12-5 and TRBJ2-2 gives the full variable domain: DARVTQTPRHKVTEMGQEVTMRCQPILGHNTVFWYRQTMMQGLELLAYFRNRAPLDDSGMPKDRFSAEMPDATLATLKIQPSEPRDSAVYFCASALDTGELFFGEGSRLTVL.

The J gene is TRBJ2-2, the V gene TRBV5-4; a possible D gene is TRBD2 (5 bases). Trimming stripped 4 bases from V and 1 base from J, with 8 bases between. Germline CDR1 and CDR2: SGHNT and YYREEE (reference sequence). This CDR3 spans 14 amino acids. DNA of the CDR3: TGTGCCAGCAGCCGTAGCGAGAACACCGGGGAGCTGTTTTTT. Translated, it gives CASSRSENTGELFF.

The chain joins TRBV11-2 to TRBJ2-1, with D uncertain. CDR1 is SGHAT, CDR2 FQNNGV, per germline. This CDR3 has 13 residues. Trimming left V 5 bases short and J 6 bases short, with 11 bases between. The CDR3, as DNA: TGTGCCAGCAGCAAGCCCCTAGGCAATGAGCAGTTCTTC. Translating it yields CASSKPLGNEQFF.

V gene TRBV11-3 combines with J gene TRBJ1-1; D ambiguous. The V end lost 5 bases, the J end lost 1 base, and 14 bases lay between the germline ends. The CDR3 is 15 amino acids. Germline CDR1 reads SGHNT; CDR2 reads YENEEA. CDR3 sequence (DNA): TGTGCCAGCAGCCCGTTCACCTCTAGGAACACTGAAGCTTTCTTT. This sequence encodes CASSPFTSRNTEAFF.

The CDR3 nucleotides are TGTGCCAGCAGCCCCGACGGGGGTCCGAACTATGGCTACACCTTC. It codes for CASSPDGGPNYGYTF. The gene calls are TRBV4-2 and TRBJ1-2; tentative D call: TRBD1 (5 bases). This CDR3 is built from 15 residues. The V end lost 4 bases, the J end lost 2 bases, and 14 bases lay between the germline ends. Germline V CDR1 and CDR2: LGHNA, YNFKEQ.